This TCR beta chain appears in the sequencing data of a study of human T cells and chemical hapten exposure. The wider study: DPC at 2% was the sensitizing agent, placed on roughly 2 cm by roughly 2 cm of upper inner arm skin. Per-sample variation in TCR yield stemmed mainly from small pooled library volume differences. Patients having alopecia areata, totalis or universalis were mostly female.

Sample time point: patch test 1, 2 weeks after DPC sensitization. Treatment denoted: therapeutic diphenylcyclopropenone sensitization with weekly scalp DPC. Germline loops: CDR1 KGHSH, CDR2 LQKENI. The CDR3 is made up of 15 amino acids. V was shortened by 0 bases and J by 5 bases, with 13 bases between the two germline ends. In the original analysis: Sample TCR counts, which ranged from about 20,000 to 750,000, had a median of approximately 96,000. One entry per CDR3 protein, called by TCRdb with MiXCR from the RACE reads. TCRdb, not the original authors, processed these V and J calls. This table has about 110,000 distinct CDR3 sequences, approximately 10% appearing once.

This receptor was taken from a middle-aged woman with alopecia areata. Some clones in this sample may be carry-over from other donors' samples. The V and J genes are TRBV18 and TRBJ1-1; possible D gene TRBD1, 5 bases. This material consisted of whole blood, taken in connection with sensitization to the hapten diphenylcyclopropenone (DPC). The CDR3 reads CASSPPARAGTEAFF. DNA for the CDR3: TGTGCCAGCTCACCACCAGCCAGGGCGGGAACTGAAGCTTTCTTT.